The 30 T cell receptor beta chains presented below share a single source sample, sequenced in a study of blood T cell repertoires in COVID-19 (dated by TCRdb to the early 2020s). Library construction relied on the immunoSEQ multiplex PCR assay. Held by TCRdb, this immuneACCESS table contains in-frame sequences only and omits some clones. Under half of the omission traces to an unresolved V gene where checked; the cause of the rest is unknown. The sample profile shows 200,000 or so clones; 80% to 85% of them were found once. The ten top clones hold roughly 2.3% of the sample. The source material was peripheral blood. These receptors originate from a woman in her sixties with acute or convalescent COVID-19.

The chain joins TRBV7-2 to TRBJ1-2; D is perhaps TRBD1 (6 bases). In germline, CDR1 is SGHTA, CDR2 FQGNSA. The CDR3 is 15 residues long. V was trimmed by 2 bases and J by 1 base, leaving 11 bases between them. This chain's CDR3 is CASSLQGPDNYGYTF. CDR3 bases: TGTGCCAGCAGCTTACAGGGGCCTGATAACTATGGCTACACCTTC.

This chain connects TRBV5-1 to TRBJ1-3, with 8 bases that match TRBD1. CDR1 is SGHRS and CDR2 is YFSETQ in the germline V gene. The CDR3 is 15 residues long. V was pared by 4 bases and J by 2 bases, with 5 bases of the junction left unmatched. DNA of the CDR3: TGCGCCAGCAGCCCTGGGACAGGCGCTGGAAACACCATATATTTT. Translation gives CASSPGTGAGNTIYF.

V usage is TRBV15 and J usage is TRBJ1-3, with D unresolved. Germline CDR1 and CDR2: LNHNV and YYDKDF (reference sequence). Trimming cost V 0 bases and J 4 bases, with 22 bases left between them. This CDR3 is built from 19 residues. CDR3 nucleotide sequence: TGTGCCACCAGCAGAGATTACGGCGATCGCAGCTTTAGCGGAAACACCATATATTTT. Its translation: CATSRDYGDRSFSGNTIYF.

This clone has more than one count but fewer than ten. V usage is TRBV6-5 and J usage is TRBJ1-2; D gene uncertain. The CDR3 totals 15 residues. Germline CDR1 and CDR2: MNHEY and SVGAGI. The ends were cut back, 6 bases at V and 2 bases at J, with 16 bases in the middle. The CDR3 reads CASRKETPLNYGYTF. For the CDR3, the DNA is TGTGCCAGCAGGAAAGAGACACCCTTAAACTATGGCTACACCTTC.

The V gene is TRBV7-8, the J gene TRBJ1-2, with 7 bases fitting TRBD1. The CDR3 extends over 13 amino acids. Germline loops: CDR1 SGHVS, CDR2 FQNEAQ. V was pared by 0 bases and J by 8 bases, with 3 bases of the junction left unmatched. The CDR3 bases are TGTGCCAGCAGCTTAGCAGGGGGCAAAGGCTACACCTTC. Translated, it gives CASSLAGGKGYTF.

This chain joins TRBV11-1 and TRBJ2-7, with TRBD2 matching over 11 bases. V lost 1 base to trimming and J lost 9 bases; unmatched junction nucleotides: 8. Germline V gives CDR1 SGHAT, CDR2 FQDESV (reference sequence). This CDR3 comprises 15 residues. CDR3 protein: CASSLETSGVHAQYF. DNA of the CDR3: TGTGCCAGCAGCTTAGAGACTAGCGGGGTCCACGCGCAGTACTTC.

There are a few counts of this clone. The V call is TRBV5-6, the J call TRBJ1-2; weak D call: TRBD1 (5 bases). Trimming stripped 4 bases from V and 2 bases from J, with 15 bases between. The CDR3 loop spans 15 amino acids. Germline lookup yields CDR1 SGHDT and CDR2 YYEEEE. Written as DNA, the CDR3 is TGTGCCAGCAGCGAAGACAGAGGACTAAACTATGGCTACACCTTC. Translated, it gives CASSEDRGLNYGYTF.

The chain carries TRBV27 and TRBJ2-7, with D maybe TRBD2 (5 bases). The V gene lost 5 bases and the J gene lost 3 bases, with 5 bases spanning the gap. Germline V gene lookup returns CDR1 MNHEY and CDR2 SMNVEV (reference sequence). The CDR3 totals 11 residues. The CDR3: CASSEGYEQYF. DNA for the CDR3: TGTGCCAGCAGTGAGGGCTACGAGCAGTACTTC.

The gene calls are TRBV7-2 and TRBJ1-3; 9 bases fit TRBD1. Trimming removed 1 base from V and 8 bases from J; junction bases left unmatched: 6. The CDR3 consists of 15 residues. Germline CDR1 is SGHTA and CDR2 is FQGNSA. The CDR3 coding sequence is TGTGCCAGCAGCTTAGGTGGAAGGACAGGGGACACCATATATTTT. It codes for CASSLGGRTGDTIYF. The entire variable domain, with the rest obtained from reference TRBV7-2 and TRBJ1-3, is as follows: GAGVSQSPSNKVTEKGKDVELRCDPISGHTALYWYRQSLGQGLEFLIYFQGNSAPDKSGLPSDRFSAERTGGSVSTLTIQRTQQEDSAVYLCASSLGGRTGDTIYFGEGSWLTVV.

V gene TRBV3-1 (or the pseudogene TRBV3-2) combines with J gene TRBJ2-7; D is possibly TRBD1 (5 bases). CDR1 and CDR2 from the germline V gene are LGHDT and YNNKEL (reference sequence). V lost 0 bases and J 9 bases, leaving 21 bases between the germline ends. The CDR3 runs 16 residues. The CDR3 loop reads CASSQDTTATYLWQYF. The CDR3 nucleotides read TGTGCCAGCAGCCAAGATACGACAGCGACCTACCTATGGCAGTACTTC.

In its sample, this clone was seen once. This chain uses TRBV10-2 with TRBJ2-3; D perhaps matches TRBD1 (6 bases). The V gene's germline CDR1 is WSHSY and CDR2 SAAADI. The CDR3 has 15 amino acids. V lost 2 bases, J lost 0 bases, and 9 bases lay in between. The DNA for the CDR3 is TGCGCCAGCAGTGAGGGGGGCTCTAGCACAGATACGCAGTATTTT. As protein: CASSEGGSSTDTQYF.

The chain links TRBV4-2 to TRBJ2-3; 9 bases match TRBD2. There are 17 residues in the CDR3. Unmatched junction bases numbered 6, after V lost 0 bases and J lost 2 bases. Germline V gene lookup returns CDR1 LGHNA and CDR2 YNFKEQ. In DNA form, the CDR3 reads TGTGCCAGCAGCCAAGAAAGGAGCGGGGGGCTCACAGATACGCAGTATTTT. Its translation is CASSQERSGGLTDTQYF.

The rearrangement uses TRBV9 and TRBJ2-1; tentatively, D is TRBD2 (5 bases). Trimming cost V 3 bases and J 0 bases, with 22 bases left between them. The CDR3 runs 19 residues. The germline V gene encodes CDR1 SGDLS and CDR2 YYNGEE. This chain's CDR3 is CASSDPAVRSGSSYNEQFF. The CDR3 DNA follows: TGTGCCAGCAGCGACCCCGCGGTTCGTTCGGGGAGCTCCTACAATGAGCAGTTCTTC.

The rearrangement links TRBV24-1 to TRBJ2-7; D possibly corresponds to TRBD1 (5 bases). The CDR3 sequence is 13 residues long. Germline V gene data show CDR1 as KGHDR and CDR2 as SFDVKD. V shed 4 bases and J shed 5 bases, with 11 bases lying between them. The CDR3 protein is CATSESTGHEQYF. The CDR3 DNA reads TGTGCCACCAGTGAAAGCACAGGACACGAGCAGTACTTC.

The chain links TRBV7-8 to TRBJ1-1; 7 bases fit TRBD1. Germline V gene sequence: CDR1 SGHVS, CDR2 FQNEAQ. Trimming cost V 5 bases and J 4 bases; bases outside gene matches: 7. The CDR3 runs to 14 residues. In nucleotides, the CDR3 is TGTGCCAGCAGCGCAGGGGGTAGGGGCACTGAAGCTTTCTTT. It specifies CASSAGGRGTEAFF.

The V and J genes are TRBV18 and TRBJ1-1, with TRBD1 identical over 9 bases. CDR3 length: 14 residues. Trimming took 5 bases from V and 1 from J; bases not matched to a gene: 2. The germline CDR1 and CDR2 sequences are KGHSH and LQKENI. CDR3 coding DNA: TGTGCCAGCTCAGAGGGACAGGGGAACACTGAAGCTTTCTTT. This gives the protein CASSEGQGNTEAFF.

The V call is TRBV6-5, the J call TRBJ1-2; D is unclear. Germline lookup yields CDR1 MNHEY and CDR2 SVGAGI. The V and J ends lost 2 bases and 7 bases respectively, with 8 bases between them. The CDR3 totals 12 residues. This CDR3 reads CASSYGEGGYTF. CDR3 coding DNA: TGTGCCAGCAGTTACGGAGAGGGTGGCTACACCTTC.

The V call is TRBV7-9, the J call TRBJ1-2; D is ambiguous. V lost 5 bases, J lost 0 bases, and 13 bases lay in between. The germline V gene encodes CDR1 SEHNR and CDR2 FQNEAQ (reference sequence). The CDR3 runs to 15 residues. The CDR3 bases are TGTGCCAGCAGCCAACAGCTATCCTCTAACTATGGCTACACCTTC. Amino acid sequence: CASSQQLSSNYGYTF.

The chain is built from TRBV5-5 and TRBJ2-3; TRBD2 is a possible D gene (6 bases). Germline V CDR1 and CDR2: SGHKS, YYEKEE (reference sequence). V was shortened by 0 bases and J by 5 bases, with 13 bases between the two germline ends. The CDR3 has 15 residues. The CDR3 here is CASSLGLGEGDTQYF. CDR3 bases: TGTGCCAGCAGCTTGGGACTAGGTGAGGGAGATACGCAGTATTTT.

This clone has more than one count but fewer than ten. In DNA, the CDR3 is TGTGCCAGCTGGCGCGGCGGGACTCTGAACTATGGCTACACCTTC. Protein sequence: CASWRGGTLNYGYTF. The rearrangement links TRBV2 to TRBJ1-2, with a weak D call TRBD1 (5 bases). Germline V CDR1 and CDR2: SNHLY, FYNNEI. V was trimmed by 8 bases and J by 2 bases, leaving 18 bases between them. The CDR3 extends over 15 amino acids.

This clone appeared a single time. The chain has TRBV6-1 and TRBJ2-7; 12 positions match TRBD2. Unmatched junction bases numbered 6, after V lost 0 bases and J lost 0 bases. CDR3 size: 18 residues. The germline V gene encodes CDR1 MNHNS and CDR2 SASEGT. The CDR3: CASSEAPLAGGVSYEQYF. CDR3 bases: TGTGCCAGCAGTGAAGCGCCTCTAGCGGGGGGGGTCTCCTACGAGCAGTACTTC.

V usage is TRBV6-2 or TRBV6-3 and J usage is TRBJ2-7; a possible D gene is TRBD1 (6 bases). Germline loops: CDR1 MNHEY, CDR2 SVGEGT. V was shortened by 0 bases and J by 4 bases, with 16 bases between the two germline ends. The CDR3 is 16 residues long. The CDR3 loop reads CASSYSLGQPTYEQYF. CDR3 DNA: TGTGCCAGCAGTTACTCTCTCGGACAGCCAACTTACGAGCAGTACTTC.

The chain employs TRBV10-3 and TRBJ1-2, with 9 bases that match TRBD1. The V gene's germline CDR1 is ENHRY and CDR2 SYGVKD. The CDR3 runs 14 residues. Trimming removed 4 bases from V and 7 bases from J; junction bases left unmatched: 7. This CDR3 reads CAISGLQGASGYTF. In DNA, the CDR3 is TGTGCCATCAGTGGCCTACAGGGGGCTTCTGGCTACACCTTC.

The V and J genes are TRBV7-8 and TRBJ2-5; D not certain. The CDR3 extends over 13 amino acids. Germline V gene lookup returns CDR1 SGHVS and CDR2 FQNEAQ. Trimming cost V 1 base and J 4 bases, with 7 bases left between them. The CDR3 region has the DNA TGTGCCAGCAGCTTAGGGGTAGCAGAGACCCAGTACTTC. Protein product: CASSLGVAETQYF. Drawing the rest from reference TRBV7-8 and TRBJ2-5, the complete variable domain is GAGVSQSPRYKVAKRGQDVALRCDPISGHVSLFWYQQALGQGPEFLTYFQNEAQLDKSGLPSDRFFAERPEGSVSTLKIQRTQQEDSAVYLCASSLGVAETQYFGPGTRLLVL.

The count of this clone is one. V and J are TRBV5-8 and TRBJ1-2, with TRBD1 identical over 8 bases. Germline CDR1 is SGHTS and CDR2 is YDEGEE. V was clipped by 1 base and J by 3 bases; unmatched bases: 5. The CDR3 has 15 residues. The CDR3 DNA reads TGTGCCAGCAGCTTGACAGGACAGGGCTACTATGGCTACACCTTC. Its protein is CASSLTGQGYYGYTF. Combining the CDR3 with reference TRBV5-8 and TRBJ1-2 gives the whole variable domain EAGVTQSPTHLIKTRGQQATLRCSPISGHTSVYWYQQALGLGLQFLLWYDEGEERNRGNFPPRFSGRQFPNYSSELNVNALELEDSALYLCASSLTGQGYYGYTFGSGTRLTVV.

The chain links TRBV18 to TRBJ1-1, with D perhaps matching TRBD1 (6 bases). Germline values: CDR1 KGHSH, CDR2 LQKENI. V was clipped by 2 bases and J by 0 bases, with 16 bases between them. This CDR3 has 17 residues. CDR3 nucleotide sequence: TGTGCCAGCTCACCAACCGCAGGGGTTGGGGTGAACACTGAAGCTTTCTTT. This translates into CASSPTAGVGVNTEAFF.

The chain couples TRBV12-3 or TRBV12-4 to TRBJ1-2; TRBD1 aligns across 9 bases. After removal of 7 bases from V and 5 bases from J, the junction contained 5 bases not matched to a gene. The CDR3 length is 13 residues. CDR3 DNA sequence: TGTGCCAGCATCCCGACAGGGGGTTATGGCTACACCTTC. Protein product: CASIPTGGYGYTF.

J is TRBJ2-7 and V is TRBV4-1, with 9 bases fitting TRBD1. Per the germline V gene, CDR1 is MGHRA and CDR2 is YSYEKL. The V and J ends lost 0 bases and 4 bases, in that order; junction bases with no gene match: 1. The CDR3 spans 14 residues. The CDR3: CASSQEDRGYEQYF. In DNA, the CDR3 is TGCGCCAGCAGCCAAGAGGACAGGGGTTACGAGCAGTACTTC.

The chain employs TRBV3-1 (or the pseudogene TRBV3-2) and TRBJ1-2; possibly TRBD1 for D (6 bases). Germline-derived CDR1 and CDR2 are LGHDT and YNNKEL (reference sequence). Trimming removed 1 base from V and 5 bases from J, with 8 bases in between. CDR3 length: 13 residues. The CDR3 loop is CASSQGDKYGYTF. The CDR3 DNA reads as TGTGCCAGCAGCCAAGGGGACAAGTATGGCTACACCTTC.

In its sample, this clone was seen a few times. This chain uses TRBV10-3 with TRBJ2-7, with TRBD1 matching over 8 bases. The CDR3 is 13 amino acids. V gave up 2 bases and J gave up 6 bases; unmatched junction bases: 3. Germline V gives CDR1 ENHRY, CDR2 SYGVKD. The CDR3 nucleotides read TGTGCCATCAGTGAGCAGGGGGCAAGCGAGCAGTACTTC. It codes for CAISEQGASEQYF.